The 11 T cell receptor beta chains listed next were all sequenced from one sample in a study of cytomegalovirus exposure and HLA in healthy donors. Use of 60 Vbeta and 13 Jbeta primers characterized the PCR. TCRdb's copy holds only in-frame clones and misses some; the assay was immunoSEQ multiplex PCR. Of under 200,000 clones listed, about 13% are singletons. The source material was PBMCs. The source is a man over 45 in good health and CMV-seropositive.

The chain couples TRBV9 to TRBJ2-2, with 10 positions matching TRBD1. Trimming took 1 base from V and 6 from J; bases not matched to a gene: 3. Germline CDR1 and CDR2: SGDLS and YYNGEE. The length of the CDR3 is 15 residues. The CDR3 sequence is CASSVRQGAPGELFF. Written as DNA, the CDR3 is TGTGCCAGCAGCGTACGACAGGGGGCCCCCGGGGAGCTGTTTTTT.

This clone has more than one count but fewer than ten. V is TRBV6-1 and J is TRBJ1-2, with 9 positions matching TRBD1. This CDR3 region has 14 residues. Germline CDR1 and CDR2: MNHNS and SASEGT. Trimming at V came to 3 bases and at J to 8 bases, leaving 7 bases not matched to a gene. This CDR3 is CASSDRDRAWGYTF. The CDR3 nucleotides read TGTGCCAGCAGTGACCGGGACAGGGCATGGGGCTACACCTTC.

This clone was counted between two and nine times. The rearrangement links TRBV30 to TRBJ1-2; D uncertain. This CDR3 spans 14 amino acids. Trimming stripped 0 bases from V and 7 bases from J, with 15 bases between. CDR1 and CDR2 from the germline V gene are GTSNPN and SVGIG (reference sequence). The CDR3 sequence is CAWSVQQTGIGYTF. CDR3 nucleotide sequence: TGTGCCTGGAGTGTACAACAGACCGGCATTGGCTACACCTTC.

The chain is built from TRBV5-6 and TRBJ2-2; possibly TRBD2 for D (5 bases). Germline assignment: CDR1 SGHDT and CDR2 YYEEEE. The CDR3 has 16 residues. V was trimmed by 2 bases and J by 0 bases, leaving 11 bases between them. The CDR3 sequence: CASSFFAGANTGELFF. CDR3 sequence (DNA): TGTGCCAGCAGCTTTTTCGCGGGCGCGAACACCGGGGAGCTGTTTTTT.

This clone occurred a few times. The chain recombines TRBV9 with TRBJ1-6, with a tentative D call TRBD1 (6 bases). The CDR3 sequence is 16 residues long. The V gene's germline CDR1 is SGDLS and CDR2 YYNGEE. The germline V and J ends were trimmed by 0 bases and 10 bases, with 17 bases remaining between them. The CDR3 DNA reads TGTGCCAGCAGCGTAGATGGGGACCCGAGGGGGTCACCCCTCCACTTT. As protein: CASSVDGDPRGSPLHF.

CDR3 sequence reads: CASSSPGPPRGEQYV. CDR3 nucleotide sequence: TGTGCCAGCAGTTCCCCAGGACCGCCAAGGGGCGAGCAGTACGTC. This sequence joins TRBV28 and TRBJ2-7, with D possibly TRBD1 on 5 matching bases. The CDR3 is 15 amino acids. Trimming removed 4 bases at V and 6 bases at J, with 19 bases between. Germline V gene data show CDR1 as MDHEN and CDR2 as SYDVKM.

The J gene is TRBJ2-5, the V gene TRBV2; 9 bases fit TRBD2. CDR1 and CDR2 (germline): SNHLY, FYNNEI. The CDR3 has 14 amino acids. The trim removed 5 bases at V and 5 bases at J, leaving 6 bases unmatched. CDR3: CASSSETSGETQYF. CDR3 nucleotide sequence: TGTGCCAGCAGTTCCGAGACTAGCGGCGAGACCCAGTACTTC.

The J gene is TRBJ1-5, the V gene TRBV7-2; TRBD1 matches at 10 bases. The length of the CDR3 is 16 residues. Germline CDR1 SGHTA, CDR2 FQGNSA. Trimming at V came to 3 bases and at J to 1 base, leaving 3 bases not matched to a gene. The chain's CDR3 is CASSFRDRGSNQPQHF. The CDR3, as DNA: TGTGCCAGCAGCTTCCGGGACAGGGGAAGCAATCAGCCCCAGCATTTT.

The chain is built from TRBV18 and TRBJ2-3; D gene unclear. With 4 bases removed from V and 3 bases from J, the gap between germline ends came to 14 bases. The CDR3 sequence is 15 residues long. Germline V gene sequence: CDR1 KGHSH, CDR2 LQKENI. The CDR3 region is CASSLNSQETDTQYF. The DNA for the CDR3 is TGTGCCAGCTCACTAAATTCGCAGGAAACAGATACGCAGTATTTT.

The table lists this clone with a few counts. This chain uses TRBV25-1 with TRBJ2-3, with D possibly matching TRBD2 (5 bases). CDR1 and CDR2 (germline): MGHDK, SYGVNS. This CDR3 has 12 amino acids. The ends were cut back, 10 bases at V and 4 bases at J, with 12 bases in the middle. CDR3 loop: CATTTTADTQYF. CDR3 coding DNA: TGTGCCACTACGACTACTGCAGATACGCAGTATTTT. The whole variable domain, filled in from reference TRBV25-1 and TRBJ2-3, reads EADIYQTPRYLVIGTGKKITLECSQTMGHDKMYWYQQDPGMELHLIHYSYGVNSTEKGDLSSESTVSRIRTEHFPLTLESARPSHTSQYLCATTTTADTQYFGPGTRLTVL.

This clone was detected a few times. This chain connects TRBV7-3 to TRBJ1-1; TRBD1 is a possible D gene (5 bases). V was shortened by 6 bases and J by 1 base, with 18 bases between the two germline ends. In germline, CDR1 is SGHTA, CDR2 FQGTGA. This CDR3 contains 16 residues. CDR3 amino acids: CASSSNPRVQNTEAFF. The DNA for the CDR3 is TGTGCCAGCAGTTCCAATCCCAGGGTGCAGAACACTGAAGCTTTCTTT.